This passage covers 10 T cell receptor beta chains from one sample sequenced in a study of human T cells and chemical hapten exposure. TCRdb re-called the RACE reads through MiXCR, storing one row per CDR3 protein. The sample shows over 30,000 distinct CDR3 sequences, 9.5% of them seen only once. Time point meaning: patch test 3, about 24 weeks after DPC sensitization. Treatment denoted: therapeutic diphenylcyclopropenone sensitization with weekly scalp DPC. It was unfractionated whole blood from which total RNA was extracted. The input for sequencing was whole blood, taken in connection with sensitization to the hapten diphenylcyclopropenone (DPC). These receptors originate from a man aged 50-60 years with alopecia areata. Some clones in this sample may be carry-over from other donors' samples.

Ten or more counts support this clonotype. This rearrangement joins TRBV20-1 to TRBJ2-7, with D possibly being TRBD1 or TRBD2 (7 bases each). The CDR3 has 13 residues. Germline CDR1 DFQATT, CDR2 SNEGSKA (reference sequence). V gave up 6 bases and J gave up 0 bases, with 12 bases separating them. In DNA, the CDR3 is TGCAGTGCCAGGGGGGGAGCCTCCTACGAGCAGTACTTC. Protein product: CSARGGASYEQYF.

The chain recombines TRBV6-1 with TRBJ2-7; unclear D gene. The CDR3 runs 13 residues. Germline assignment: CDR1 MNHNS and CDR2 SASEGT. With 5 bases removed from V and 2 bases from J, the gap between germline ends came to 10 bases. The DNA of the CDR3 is TGTGCCAGCAGTCCTGACCTAACCTACGAGCAGTACTTC. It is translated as CASSPDLTYEQYF.

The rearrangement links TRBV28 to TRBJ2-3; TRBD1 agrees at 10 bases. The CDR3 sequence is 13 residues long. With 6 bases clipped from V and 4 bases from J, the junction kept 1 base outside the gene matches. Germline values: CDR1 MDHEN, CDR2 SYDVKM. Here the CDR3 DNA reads TGTGCCAGCAGGACAGGGGGCGCAGATACGCAGTATTTT. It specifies CASRTGGADTQYF.

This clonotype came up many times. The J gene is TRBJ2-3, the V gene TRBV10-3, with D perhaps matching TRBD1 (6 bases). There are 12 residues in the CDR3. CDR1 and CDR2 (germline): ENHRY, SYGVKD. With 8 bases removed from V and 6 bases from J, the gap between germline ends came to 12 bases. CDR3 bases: TGTGCCATCTCACAGGGCCCCGATACGCAGTATTTT. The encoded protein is CAISQGPDTQYF.

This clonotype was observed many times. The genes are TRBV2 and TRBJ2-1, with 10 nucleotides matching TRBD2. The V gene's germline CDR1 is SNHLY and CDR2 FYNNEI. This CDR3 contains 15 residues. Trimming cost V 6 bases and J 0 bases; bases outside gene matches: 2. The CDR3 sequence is CASRASGSSYNEQFF. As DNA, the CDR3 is TGTGCCAGCAGGGCTAGCGGGAGCTCCTACAATGAGCAGTTCTTC.

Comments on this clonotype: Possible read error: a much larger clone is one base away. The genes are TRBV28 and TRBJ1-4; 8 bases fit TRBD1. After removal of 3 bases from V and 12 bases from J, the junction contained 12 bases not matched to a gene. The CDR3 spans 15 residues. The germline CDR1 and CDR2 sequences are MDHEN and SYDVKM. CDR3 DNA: TGTGCCAGCAGTTTCTCTGGAGCAGGGGGCGAAGAACTGTTTTTT. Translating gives CASSFSGAGGEELFF.

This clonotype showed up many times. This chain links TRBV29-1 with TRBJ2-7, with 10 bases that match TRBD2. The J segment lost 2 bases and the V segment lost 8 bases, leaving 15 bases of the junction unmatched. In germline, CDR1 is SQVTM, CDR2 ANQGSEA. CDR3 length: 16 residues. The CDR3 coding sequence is TGCAGCATGAGAGGGGCCCCTAGCGGGGGTACCTACGAGCAGTACTTC. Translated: CSMRGAPSGGTYEQYF.

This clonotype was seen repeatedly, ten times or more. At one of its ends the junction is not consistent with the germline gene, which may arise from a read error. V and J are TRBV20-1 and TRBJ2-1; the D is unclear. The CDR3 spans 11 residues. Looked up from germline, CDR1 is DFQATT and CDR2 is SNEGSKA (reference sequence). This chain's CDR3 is CSARDLLVPVF. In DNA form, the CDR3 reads TGCAGTGCTAGAGATCTGCTAGTGCCGGTCTTC.

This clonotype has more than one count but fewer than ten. The CDR3 sequence: CSVEGANYNEQFF. Here the CDR3 DNA reads TGCAGCGTTGAAGGGGCCAACTACAATGAGCAGTTCTTC. The chain uses TRBV29-1 and TRBJ2-1; no definite D call. V shed 1 base and J shed 3 bases, with 7 bases lying between them. In germline, CDR1 is SQVTM, CDR2 ANQGSEA. This CDR3 spans 13 amino acids.

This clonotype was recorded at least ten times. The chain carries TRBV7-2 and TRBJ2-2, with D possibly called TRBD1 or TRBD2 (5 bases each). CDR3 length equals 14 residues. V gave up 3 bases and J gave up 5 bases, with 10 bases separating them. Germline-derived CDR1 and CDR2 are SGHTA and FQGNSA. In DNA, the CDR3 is TGTGCCAGCAGCTTTTCAGAGGGGACCGGGGAGCTGTTTTTT. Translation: CASSFSEGTGELFF.